A selection of T cell receptor beta chains follows, all from one sample in a study of graft-versus-host responses after intestinal transplantation. Sequencing used immunoSEQ multiplex PCR; TCRdb keeps in-frame clones, though not all of them. The sample carries around 97,000 clones, about 93% recorded once. The antigens for these receptors are not known. This sample comprised unstimulated CD8+ T cells sorted from spleen or lymph node cells, obtained before intestinal transplant. These receptors were collected from a human donor who received an intestinal transplant. The CDR3 runs from the conserved cysteine through the conserved F or W. The order of the fields is D gene, V gene, J gene, clone size, CDR3 protein, CDR3 DNA. D genes are given only for firm matches. Only some rows state a clone size, as once, few, many or a class for expanded clones.

D: NA
V: TRBV2
J: TRBJ2-1
size: once
CDR3: CASSEYVRDVDEQFF
DNA: TGTGCCAGCAGTGAATATGTCAGGGATGTTGATGAGCAGTTCTTC

D: NA
V: TRBV9
J: TRBJ2-7
size: NA
CDR3: CASSVEDGYEQYF
DNA: TGTGCCAGCAGCGTAGAGGACGGCTACGAGCAGTACTTC

D: TRBD2
V: TRBV4-1
J: TRBJ2-5
size: NA
CDR3: CASSQPSKRGTETQYF
DNA: TGCGCCAGCAGCCAGCCCAGTAAGCGGGGGACGGAGACCCAGTACTTC

D: NA
V: TRBV6-5
J: TRBJ1-2
size: NA
CDR3: CASRHRYGYTF
DNA: TGTGCCAGCAGGCACAGGTATGGCTACACCTTC

D: TRBD1
V: TRBV5-6
J: TRBJ1-6
size: few
CDR3: CASSWTGMGSPLHF
DNA: TGTGCCAGCAGCTGGACAGGGATGGGTTCACCCCTCCACTTT

D: NA
V: TRBV27
J: TRBJ2-7
size: NA
CDR3: CASSNDGPYEQYF
DNA: TGTGCCAGCAGTAACGACGGGCCCTACGAGCAGTACTTC

D: NA
V: TRBV9
J: TRBJ1-1
size: NA
CDR3: CASSVASGFDEAFF
DNA: TGTGCCAGCAGCGTAGCGTCAGGGTTTGATGAAGCTTTCTTT

D: TRBD1
V: TRBV10-2
J: TRBJ2-2
size: NA
CDR3: CASMCLDRGPGELFF
DNA: TGCGCCAGCATGTGTTTGGACAGGGGCCCCGGGGAGCTGTTTTTT

D: NA
V: TRBV19
J: TRBJ2-1
size: NA
CDR3: CASSMRGSYNEQFF
DNA: TGTGCCAGTAGTATGCGGGGCTCCTACAATGAGCAGTTCTTC

D: TRBD1
V: TRBV25-1
J: TRBJ1-1
size: once
CDR3: CASSEDRSAEEAAFF
DNA: TGTGCCAGCAGTGAGGACAGGTCGGCGGAGGAGGCAGCTTTCTTT

D: NA
V: TRBV29-1
J: TRBJ2-7
size: NA
CDR3: CSVKTGTTYEQYF
DNA: TGCAGCGTGAAGACAGGAACAACCTACGAGCAGTACTTC

D: NA
V: TRBV10-3
J: TRBJ2-2
size: NA
CDR3: CASTGTGELFF
DNA: TGTGCCAGCACAGGGACCGGGGAGCTGTTTTTT

D: NA
V: TRBV29-1
J: TRBJ2-1
size: NA
CDR3: CSARQGGPEQFF
DNA: TGCAGCGCCCGGCAGGGAGGACCTGAGCAGTTCTTC

D: TRBD2
V: TRBV11-2
J: TRBJ2-3
size: NA
CDR3: CASSGLAGGPSVVTDTQYF
DNA: TGTGCCAGCAGCGGCCTAGCGGGAGGGCCCTCAGTAGTCACAGATACGCAGTATTTT